This section outlines one T cell receptor beta chain sequence together with its context. The data derive from a study of blood T cell repertoires in COVID-19. Study details: Samples of COVID-19 (acute and convalescent) were obtained from the United States, Italy and Spain. T cells, B-cell-depleted T cells, or PBMCs provided the cDNA or gDNA that served as material.

The CDR3 sequence is 11 residues long. V gave up 3 bases and J gave up 8 bases, with 5 bases separating them. Per the study methods: Quantification of nucleated cells was approximated via reference gene primer amplification. The data were produced by immunoSEQ multiplex PCR, yet TCRdb's version contains in-frame clones alone and is incomplete. D and trimming were read from the DNA, whereas the V and J calls and clone size are those reported in that table. The sample lists around 170,000 clones, about four fifths occurring once. The sample taken for sequencing was peripheral blood. The sequence was obtained from a man between 65 and 79 years old with active or convalescent COVID-19. This chain connects TRBV12-3 or TRBV12-4 to TRBJ2-1; unclear D gene. The CDR3 DNA reads TGTGCCAGCAGTTTGGCTGATGAGCAGTTCTTC. Translating it yields CASSLADEQFF.